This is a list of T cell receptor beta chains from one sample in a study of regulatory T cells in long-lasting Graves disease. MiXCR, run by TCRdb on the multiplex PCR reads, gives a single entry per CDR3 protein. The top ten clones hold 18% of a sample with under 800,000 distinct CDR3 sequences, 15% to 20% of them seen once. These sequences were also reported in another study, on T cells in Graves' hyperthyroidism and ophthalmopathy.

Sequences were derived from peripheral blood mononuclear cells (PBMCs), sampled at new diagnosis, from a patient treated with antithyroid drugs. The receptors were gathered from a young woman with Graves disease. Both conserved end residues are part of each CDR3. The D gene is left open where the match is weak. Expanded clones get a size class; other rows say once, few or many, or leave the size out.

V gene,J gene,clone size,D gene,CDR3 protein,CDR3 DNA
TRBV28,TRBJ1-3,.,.,CASSLWVDSGNTIYF,TGTGCCAGCAGTTTATGGGTAGACTCTGGAAACACCATATATTTT
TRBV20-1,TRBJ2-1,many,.,CSARDVAGAYNEQFF,TGCAGTGCTAGAGATGTGGCGGGTGCCTACAATGAGCAGTTCTTC
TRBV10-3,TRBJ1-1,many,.,CAISGGGRMEAFF,TGTGCCATCAGTGGAGGTGGACGCATGGAAGCTTTCTTT
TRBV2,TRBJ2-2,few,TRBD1,CASNYRGGELFF,TGTGCCAGCAATTACAGGGGGGGGGAGCTGTTTTTT
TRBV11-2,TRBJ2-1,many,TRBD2,CASRPTSGRINEQFF,TGTGCCAGCAGACCTACTAGCGGGAGGATCAATGAGCAGTTCTTC
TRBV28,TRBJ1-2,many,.,CASRGSRASYGYTF,TGTGCCAGCAGAGGTTCCCGGGCCTCCTATGGCTACACCTTC
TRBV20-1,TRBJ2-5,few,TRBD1,CSTRGQGETQYF,TGCAGCACCAGGGGGCAAGGAGAGACCCAGTACTTC
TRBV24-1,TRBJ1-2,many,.,CATSDLPGYLTNYGYTF,TGTGCCACCAGTGATTTGCCTGGTTATTTAACTAACTATGGCTACACCTTC
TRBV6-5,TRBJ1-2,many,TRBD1,CASSYSTGPYGYTF,TGTGCCAGCAGTTACTCGACAGGGCCCTATGGCTACACCTTC
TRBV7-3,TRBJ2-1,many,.,CASSSPGRNEQFF,TGTGCCAGCAGCTCACCAGGAAGGAATGAGCAGTTCTTC
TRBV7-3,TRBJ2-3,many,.,CASSLVGPDTQYF,TGTGCCAGCAGCTTAGTCGGTCCAGATACGCAGTATTTT
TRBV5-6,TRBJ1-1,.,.,CASSSRLILEGTEAFF,TGTGCCAGCAGCTCCCGACTTATTCTGGAGGGAACTGAAGCTTTCTTT
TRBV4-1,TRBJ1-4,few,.,CASSQAISSTNEKLFF,TGCGCCAGCAGCCAAGCGATCTCGTCAACTAATGAAAAACTGTTTTTT
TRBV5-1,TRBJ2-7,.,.,CASSFYSRADYEQYF,TGCGCCAGCAGCTTTTATAGCCGAGCCGACTACGAGCAGTACTTC
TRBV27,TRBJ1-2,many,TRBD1,CASSFGQDTYGYTF,TGTGCCAGCAGTTTCGGACAGGACACCTATGGCTACACCTTC
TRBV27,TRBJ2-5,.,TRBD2,CASSSRLAGVLQETQYF,TGTGCCAGCAGTTCCCGACTAGCGGGAGTTCTCCAAGAGACCCAGTACTTC
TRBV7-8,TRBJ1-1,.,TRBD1,CASSSQQGAVGTEAFF,TGTGCCAGCAGCTCTCAACAGGGGGCGGTCGGCACTGAAGCTTTCTTT
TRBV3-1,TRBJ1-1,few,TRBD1,CASRYGQGTEAFF,TGTGCCAGCAGATACGGACAGGGCACTGAAGCTTTCTTT
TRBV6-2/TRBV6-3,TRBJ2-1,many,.,CASSHPRAGNEQFF,TGTGCCAGCAGTCATCCGAGGGCGGGGAATGAGCAGTTCTTC
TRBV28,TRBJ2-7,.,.,CATAGWYEQYF,TGTGCCACCGCCGGCTGGTACGAGCAGTACTTC
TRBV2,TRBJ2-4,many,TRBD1,CASRERGRDIQYF,TGTGCCAGCAGGGAGAGGGGGCGCGACATTCAGTACTTC
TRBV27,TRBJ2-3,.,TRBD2,CASSSAGLAGADTQYF,TGTGCCAGCAGTTCCGCGGGACTAGCGGGGGCAGATACGCAGTATTTT
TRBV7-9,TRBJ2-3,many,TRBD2,CASRSRGDTQYF,TGTGCCAGCCGCTCGCGGGGGGATACGCAGTATTTT
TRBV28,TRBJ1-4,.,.,CASSPTVWTTNEKLFF,TGTGCCAGCAGCCCTACTGTTTGGACAACTAATGAAAAACTGTTTTTT
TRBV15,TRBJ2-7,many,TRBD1,CATSRRQGDLEQYF,TGTGCCACCAGCAGGAGACAGGGGGATCTCGAGCAGTACTTC
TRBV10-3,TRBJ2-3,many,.,CAISSGTESTDTQYF,TGTGCCATCTCCAGCGGGACAGAAAGCACAGATACGCAGTATTTT
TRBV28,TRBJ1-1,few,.,CASEGGIFFRENTEAFF,TGTGCCTCCGAGGGGGGTATATTTTTCCGGGAGAACACTGAAGCTTTCTTT
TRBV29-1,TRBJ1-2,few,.,CSVEDFGQSGYTF,TGCAGCGTTGAGGATTTCGGACAGAGTGGCTACACCTTC
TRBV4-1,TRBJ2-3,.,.,CASSQASGVSYTQYF,TGCGCCAGCAGCCAAGCGTCTGGAGTCTCTTATACGCAGTATTTT
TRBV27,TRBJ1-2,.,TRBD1,CASSLGRGPEGYTF,TGTGCCAGCAGTTTAGGGAGGGGGCCGGAGGGCTACACCTTC
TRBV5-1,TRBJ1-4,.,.,CASSQGSTNEKLFF,TGCGCCAGCAGCCAGGGGTCCACTAATGAAAAACTGTTTTTT
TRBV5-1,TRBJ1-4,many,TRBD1,CASSLEGADNEKLFF,TGCGCCAGCAGCTTGGAGGGGGCTGATAATGAAAAACTGTTTTTT
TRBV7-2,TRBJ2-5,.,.,CASRASGGLQETQYF,TGTGCCAGCAGAGCTTCTGGCGGACTACAAGAGACCCAGTACTTC
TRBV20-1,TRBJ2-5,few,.,CSARAPSTFQETQYF,TGCAGTGCTAGAGCACCATCTACCTTCCAAGAGACCCAGTACTTC
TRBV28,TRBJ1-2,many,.,CASSTNPRGSYGYTF,TGTGCCAGCAGTACCAACCCCCGGGGAAGCTATGGCTACACCTTC
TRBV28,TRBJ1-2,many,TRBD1,CASSLGTGGGYGYTF,TGTGCCAGCAGCTTAGGGACAGGGGGGGGATATGGCTACACCTTC
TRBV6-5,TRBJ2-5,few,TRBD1,CASSYTRQGYQETQYF,TGTGCCAGCAGTTACACCCGACAGGGTTACCAAGAGACCCAGTACTTC
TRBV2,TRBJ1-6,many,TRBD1,CASKTGTANSPLHF,TGTGCCAGCAAGACCGGGACAGCTAATTCACCCCTCCACTTT
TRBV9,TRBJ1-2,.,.,CASRDNSFDYTF,TGTGCCAGCAGGGACAACTCCTTCGACTACACCTTC
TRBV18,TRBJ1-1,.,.,CASSPLGGTNTEAFF,TGTGCCAGCTCACCATTGGGCGGTACGAACACTGAAGCTTTCTTT
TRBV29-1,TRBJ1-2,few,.,CSVATGQNYGYTF,TGCAGCGTTGCGACAGGCCAAAACTATGGCTACACCTTC
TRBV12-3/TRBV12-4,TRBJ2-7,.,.,CASSPAMEQYF,TGTGCCAGCAGCCCCGCTATGGAGCAGTACTTC
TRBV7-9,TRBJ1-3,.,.,CASSPPVSGNTIYF,TGTGCCAGCAGTCCGCCGGTCTCTGGAAACACCATATATTTT
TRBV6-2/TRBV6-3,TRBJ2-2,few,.,CASRGWTWNTGELFF,TGTGCCAGCAGGGGGTGGACCTGGAACACCGGGGAGCTGTTTTTT
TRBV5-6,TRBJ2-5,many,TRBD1,CASSLLTGGGETQYF,TGTGCCAGCAGCTTGCTTACAGGGGGCGGGGAGACCCAGTACTTC
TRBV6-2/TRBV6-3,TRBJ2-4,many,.,CASMRGTAADIQYF,TGTGCCAGCATGCGGGGGACAGCGGCGGACATTCAGTACTTC
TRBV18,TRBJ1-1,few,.,CASSKTGIPPEAFF,TGTGCCAGCTCGAAGACCGGGATTCCTCCTGAAGCTTTCTTT
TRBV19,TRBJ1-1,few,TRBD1,CASSIPTGAGVATEAFF,TGTGCCAGTAGTATCCCGACAGGGGCGGGGGTAGCCACTGAAGCTTTCTTT
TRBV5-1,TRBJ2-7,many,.,CASSPGLPSDEQYF,TGCGCCAGCAGCCCTGGACTCCCCAGCGACGAGCAGTACTTC
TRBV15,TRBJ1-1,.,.,CATSRDQDTEAFF,TGTGCCACCAGCAGAGATCAGGACACTGAAGCTTTCTTT
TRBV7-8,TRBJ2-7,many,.,CASSLARSENYEQYF,TGTGCCAGCAGCTTAGCAAGGTCAGAAAACTACGAGCAGTACTTC
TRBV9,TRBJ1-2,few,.,CASSVEAVGNGYTF,TGTGCCAGCAGCGTAGAAGCCGTGGGGAATGGCTACACCTTC
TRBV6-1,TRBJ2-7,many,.,CASSEALRGTYEQYF,TGTGCCAGCAGTGAAGCGCTCAGGGGTACCTACGAGCAGTACTTC
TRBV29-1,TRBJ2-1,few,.,CSVERGSSYNEQFF,TGCAGCGTTGAGCGGGGAAGCTCCTACAATGAGCAGTTCTTC
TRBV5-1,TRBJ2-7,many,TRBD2,CASSLGAGTSGLEQYF,TGCGCCAGCAGCCTGGGGGCTGGGACTAGCGGGCTGGAGCAGTACTTC